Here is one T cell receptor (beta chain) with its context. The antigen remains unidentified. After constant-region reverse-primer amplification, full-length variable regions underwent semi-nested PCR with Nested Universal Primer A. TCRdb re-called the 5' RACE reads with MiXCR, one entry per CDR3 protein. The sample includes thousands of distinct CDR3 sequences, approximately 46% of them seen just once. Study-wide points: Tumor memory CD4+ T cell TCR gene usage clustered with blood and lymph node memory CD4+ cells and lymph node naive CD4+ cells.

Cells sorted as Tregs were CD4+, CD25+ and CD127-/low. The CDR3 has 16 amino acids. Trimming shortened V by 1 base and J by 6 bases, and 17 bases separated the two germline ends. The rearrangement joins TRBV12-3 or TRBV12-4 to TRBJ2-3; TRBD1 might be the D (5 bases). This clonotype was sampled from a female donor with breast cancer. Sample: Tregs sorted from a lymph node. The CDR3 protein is CASSLGLGDLIDTQYF. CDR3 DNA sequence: TGTGCCAGCAGTTTAGGCTTAGGGGATCTTATTGATACGCAGTATTTT.